These 5 T cell receptor beta chains were sequenced from one sample in a study of blood T cell repertoires in COVID-19. Assay: immunoSEQ multiplex PCR; the TCRdb copy retains only in-frame clones and omits some. The table has approximately 260,000 clones, around 78% seen once. The sequenced sample was peripheral blood. The receptors were gathered from a man aged 60 to 75 who had recovered from COVID-19.

J is TRBJ1-2 and V is TRBV7-3; 9 nucleotides agree with TRBD1. Per the germline V gene, CDR1 is SGHTA and CDR2 is FQGTGA. The J segment lost 6 bases and the V segment lost 1 base, leaving 12 bases of the junction unmatched. The CDR3 is 17 residues long. As DNA, the CDR3 is TGTGCCAGCAGCTTAAATCCCCGGACAGGGGAATTGGATGGCTACACCTTC. The encoded protein is CASSLNPRTGELDGYTF.

The chain has TRBV9 and TRBJ1-1; 9 bases line up with TRBD1. The CDR3 contains 17 residues. After removal of 5 bases from V and 1 base from J, the junction contained 12 bases not matched to a gene. Germline V gives CDR1 SGDLS, CDR2 YYNGEE. The CDR3 coding sequence is TGTGCCAGCAGTCCAGATCCCACAGGGGGCCCGAACACTGAAGCTTTCTTT. Translation gives CASSPDPTGGPNTEAFF.

The chain joins TRBV19 to TRBJ1-1; D remains ambiguous. Trimming took 3 bases from V and 5 from J, leaving 10 bases between them. The CDR3 length is 13 residues. CDR1 is LNHDA and CDR2 is SQIVND in the germline V gene (reference sequence). The CDR3 region is CASSIPPGTEAFF. CDR3 in DNA: TGTGCCAGTAGTATCCCGCCGGGGACTGAAGCTTTCTTT.

This rearrangement joins TRBV28 to TRBJ1-5; 8 bases are a match to TRBD1. The CDR3 has 14 amino acids. Losses at the gene ends were 8 bases for V and 0 bases for J; bases not matched to a gene: 3. CDR1 and CDR2 from the germline V gene are MDHEN and SYDVKM. CDR3 nucleotide sequence: TGTGCCAGCCAGGGGGCGCGTAGCAATCAGCCCCAGCATTTT. This codes for CASQGARSNQPQHF.

The V call is TRBV2, the J call TRBJ1-2; no clear D gene. The CDR3 is 15 amino acids. Trimming removed 4 bases from V and 0 bases from J, with 12 bases in between. The germline V gene has CDR1 SNHLY and CDR2 FYNNEI. The CDR3 nucleotides read TGTGCCAGCAGTGGTAACAGTGCAGCTAACTATGGCTACACCTTC. Amino acid sequence: CASSGNSAANYGYTF.